This T cell receptor beta chain was observed in a study of T cell responses to AZD1222 COVID-19 vaccine (dated by TCRdb to the early 2020s). Background on the whole study: A total of just over 230 trial participants underwent TCR sequencing, of whom about 200 had received two doses of AZD1222 and approximately 26 had received two doses of the MenACWY control vaccine. Trial participants were enrolled into age subgroups of 18-55, 56-69 and 70-plus years, which contained roughly 150, 30 and 60 TCR-sequenced participants, respectively.

Concerning this clone itself: This clone's antigen is unknown. Base qualities were left out, and no much larger clone turns up one base away.

What this sample's time point label stands for: baseline before first vaccination. This specimen's treatment or condition label, interpreted: meningococcal conjugate vaccine given as trial control. Vaccinee samples were obtained from the UK trials COV001 and COV002, which included a single-blind randomized controlled phase 2/3 trial of AZD1222 (ChAdOx1 nCoV-19) in healthy adults. For TCRbeta chain sequencing, PBMC samples were collected from trial participants at day 0 and at day 28 after the second dose. Study-wide conclusions, independent of this receptor: Conclusions about previously exposed vaccinees are limited because only six or seven AZD1222 recipients were SARS-CoV-2 seropositive at baseline. The vaccine-associated CD4 TCRs covered the entire spike protein, and the dominant responses fell in regions 160-218 and 743-854. Epitopes outside the regions mutated in the B.1.351 and B.1.1.7 variants were reportedly recognized by nearly half of the unique spike-specific TCRs. A significant rise in spike-specific TCR breadth and depth was observed after two AZD1222 doses relative to day 0 and relative to MenACWY recipients. Participants were mostly white British, with more females than males. The authors suggested clonal diversity may have been underestimated. No day 14 peak-response samples were available, so repertoires were characterized only after the peak T cell response. In the small 56-69-year group, the increase in depth fell short of significance, most likely because of low power.

The CDR3 regions of human TCRbeta chains were analyzed by immunosequencing. In the paper's pipeline: Repertoire TCRs were matched against a reference library of SARS-CoV-2-specific TCRs generated with the MIRA antigen-specificity platform. Breadth was defined as the fraction of unique TCRs that were SARS-CoV-2-associated. Depth was defined as the fraction of total T cells that were SARS-CoV-2-associated. Using the MIRA data, each spike-specific TCR was mapped to the spike region that the TCR reacts to and placed in a CD4 or CD8 class. Log10-transformed breadth and depth values were compared by one-way ANOVA with Sidak's multiple comparisons tests. Not all clones reach the TCRdb copy of this immuneACCESS table, which keeps in-frame sequences only. Checked studies attribute under half of the gap to unresolved V genes and leave the rest unexplained. V and J calls plus clone size are reproduced from that table; the DNA served to infer D and trimming. This sample holds approximately 100,000 clones; over 85% were observed only once. The top ten clonotypes cover over 2.5% of the sample.

CDR1 is given as SGHNT and CDR2 as YENEEA, both from the germline V gene. Including the terminal cysteine and phenylalanine, the CDR3 comprises 13 residues. Only CDR3 DNA remains: 39 bases, in frame from the first base. Trimming takes 3 bases from V and 1 base from J, and the germline ends sit 6 bases apart. This chain joins TRBV11-3 to TRBJ1-1, and TRBD1 may be the D gene, going by 5 matching bases. The clonotype originates from an adult in good health. The sequences come from peripheral blood, collected on day 0 of MenACWY control vaccination. The sequence in DNA is TGTGCCAGCAGCTTCGGGACGAACACTGAAGCTTTCTTT. Protein translation: CASSFGTNTEAFF.